In this sample, the clone carrying this T cell receptor beta chain turned up once. Its antigen is unknown. CDR1 is MNHEY and CDR2 is SVGAGI in the germline V gene. The germline V and J ends were trimmed by 0 bases and 8 bases, with 11 bases remaining between them. The CDR3 sequence is 14 residues long. The entry originates in a study of OX40 agonist ivuxolimab in advanced cancers. The method was immunoSEQ multiplex PCR; TCRdb's version includes in-frame clones alone and lacks a portion of them. The table has a few thousand clones, 55% to 85% seen once. Findings of the study overall: On average, CD8+ T cells showed a greater number of expanded clones than CD4+. Part of the nonresponder group also had normalized T-cell clonal expansion that was low.

The receptor was isolated from an adult with an advanced solid tumor such as melanoma, head and neck, liver or kidney cancer. The sample here was CD4+ or CD8+ T cells sorted from blood, taken in a trial of the OX40 agonist ivuxolimab. The chain has TRBV6-5 and TRBJ1-5, with D tentatively TRBD1 (6 bases). The CDR3 DNA reads as TGTGCCAGCAGTTACTCGGGGGCCTGGGAGCCCCAGCATTTT. Encoded protein: CASSYSGAWEPQHF.